These T cell receptor beta chains were read from a single sample in a study of cytomegalovirus exposure and HLA in healthy donors. Method: immunoSEQ multiplex PCR; TCRdb's copy keeps in-frame clones and lacks some. The data contain some 120,000 clones, about four fifths of them singletons. Sequenced input: PBMCs. The receptors shown here come from a male donor in good health and CMV-seropositive. Both conserved end residues are part of each CDR3. A D gene is named only where the DNA matches it firmly. The listing skips clone size in some rows; elsewhere it reads once, few, many or a size class.

NA	TRBV7-3	TRBJ2-1	TRBD2	CASSTRLAGRDEQFF	TGTGCCAGCAGCACGCGACTAGCGGGGAGGGATGAGCAGTTCTTC
NA	TRBV6-1	TRBJ1-1	NA	CASSPTRDTEAFF	TGTGCCAGCAGTCCCACTAGGGACACTGAAGCTTTCTTT
once	TRBV4-2	TRBJ2-3	NA	CASSQAGTDTQYF	TGTGCCAGCAGCCAAGCCGGGACAGATACGCAGTATTTT
NA	TRBV6-6	TRBJ2-7	TRBD1	CASYSPTGKYNEQYF	TGTGCCAGCTACTCTCCGACAGGGAAGTACAACGAGCAGTACTTC
NA	TRBV27	TRBJ2-7	TRBD2	CASSLRGTSGGSSSYEQYF	TGTGCCAGCAGTTTAAGAGGGACTAGCGGGGGTAGCAGCTCCTACGAGCAGTACTTC
NA	TRBV7-9	TRBJ1-6	NA	CASSSGGSPLHF	TGTGCCAGCAGCTCAGGCGGGTCACCCCTCCACTTT
NA	TRBV7-9	TRBJ2-1	NA	CASSTRGGNKPYNEQFF	TGTGCCAGCAGCACCCGTGGGGGGAATAAGCCCTACAATGAGCAGTTCTTC
few	TRBV10-3	TRBJ2-2	NA	CAISEPRATGELFF	TGTGCCATCAGTGAACCCAGGGCCACCGGGGAGCTGTTTTTT
few	TRBV19	TRBJ1-5	TRBD1	CASSTYASGTGGNQPQHF	TGTGCCAGTAGTACCTATGCGTCTGGGACAGGAGGCAATCAGCCCCAGCATTTT
once	TRBV10-2	TRBJ1-2	NA	CASSELGAKGGYTF	TGCGCCAGCAGTGAGTTGGGGGCGAAGGGTGGCTACACCTTC
NA	TRBV5-4	TRBJ2-3	NA	CASSFGSPTRPDTQYF	TGTGCCAGCAGCTTCGGGTCGCCTACCCGTCCGGATACGCAGTATTTT
NA	TRBV19	TRBJ2-1	TRBD1	CASSILQGARNEQFF	TGTGCCAGTAGTATACTTCAGGGGGCGCGGAATGAGCAGTTCTTC
NA	TRBV10-3	TRBJ2-7	TRBD2	CAISERAGDDEQYF	TGTGCCATCAGTGAACGAGCGGGAGACGACGAGCAGTACTTC
NA	TRBV6-5	TRBJ2-7	NA	CASSYQRAGYEQYF	TGTGCCAGCAGTTACCAGCGGGCGGGGTACGAGCAGTACTTC
NA	TRBV2	TRBJ2-7	TRBD1	CASSNRGLAYEQYF	TGTGCCAGCAGTAACAGGGGGTTGGCCTACGAGCAGTACTTC
NA	TRBV28	TRBJ1-4	TRBD1	CASGIRTGGNEKLFF	TGTGCCAGCGGGATTCGGACAGGGGGTAATGAAAAACTGTTTTTT
NA	TRBV7-3	TRBJ1-2	TRBD1	CASSRDRRRGYTF	TGTGCCAGCAGCCGGGACAGGCGGCGCGGCTACACCTTC
NA	TRBV10-3	TRBJ2-7	NA	CAISQAGPPNYEQYF	TGTGCCATCAGCCAAGCGGGTCCGCCCAACTACGAGCAGTACTTC
once	TRBV30	TRBJ1-1	NA	CAWSVGVITEAFF	TGTGCCTGGAGTGTCGGGGTAATCACTGAAGCTTTCTTT
NA	TRBV5-1	TRBJ1-5	TRBD1	CASSPRPRQGLSNQPQHF	TGCGCCAGCAGCCCCCGACCCCGACAGGGGCTTAGCAATCAGCCCCAGCATTTT
NA	TRBV7-9	TRBJ2-7	NA	CASSRAGSYEQYF	TGTGCCAGCAGCCGTGCGGGATCCTACGAGCAGTACTTC
NA	TRBV2	TRBJ1-1	NA	CASSVAQGGTEAFF	TGTGCCAGCAGTGTTGCGCAGGGTGGGACTGAAGCTTTCTTT
NA	TRBV27	TRBJ2-7	TRBD1	CASSHRGDYEQYF	TGTGCCAGCAGCCACAGGGGAGACTACGAGCAGTACTTC
NA	TRBV7-8	TRBJ2-3	TRBD1	CASSLGTWGQGVRNTQYF	TGTGCCAGCAGCTTAGGGACGTGGGGACAGGGTGTTCGAAATACGCAGTATTTT
NA	TRBV30	TRBJ1-5	NA	CAWSRTATYSNQPQHF	TGTGCCTGGTCCCGGACAGCCACCTATAGCAATCAGCCCCAGCATTTT
NA	TRBV7-9	TRBJ1-1	NA	CASSLEGGTEAFF	TGTGCCAGCAGCTTAGAAGGAGGGACTGAAGCTTTCTTT